This paragraph reports one TCR beta chain. Its antigen is as yet unknown. Some clones are missing from TCRdb's copy, which holds only in-frame ones; the method was immunoSEQ multiplex PCR. The top ten hold around 1.7% of the sample, which has roughly 140,000 clones, roughly 92% seen once. The sample is drawn from a study of T cell responses to AZD1222 COVID-19 vaccine. Notes on the study in general: The CD4 TCRs associated with vaccination extended across spike and predominated at 160-218 and 743-854. Mostly white British, mostly female donors; authors suggested clonal diversity may be underestimated. It was only 6 or 7 AZD1222 recipients who were seropositive at baseline.

V was shortened by 2 bases and J by 4 bases, with 8 bases between the two germline ends. Germline assignment: CDR1 MDHEN and CDR2 SYDVKM. CDR3 size: 13 residues. The sequence derives from an adult in good health. V usage is TRBV28 and J usage is TRBJ1-2; D unclear. Here the sequenced sample was peripheral blood, taken on day 0 of AZD1222 vaccination. The CDR3: CASSLTGFYGYTF. In DNA, the CDR3 is TGTGCCAGCAGTTTAACGGGGTTCTATGGCTACACCTTC.